The clone carrying this T cell receptor beta chain was seen just once. Its antigen is unknown. The validation cohort, a group of 100 to 150 subjects, included the donors and was separate from the roughly 670-subject first cohort. The sample comes from a study of cytomegalovirus exposure and HLA in healthy donors. Study conclusions and caveats: Altogether, around 160 TCR beta chains were recorded as cytomegalovirus-associated. In the 120 or so validation repertoires, about 94% of cluster scores exceeded 0, per a later analysis.

Germline assignment: CDR1 SGHVS and CDR2 FQNEAQ. V lost 4 bases and J 1 base, leaving 14 bases between the germline ends. The length of the CDR3 is 16 residues. TCRdb keeps only in-frame clones here, not all; method: immunoSEQ multiplex PCR. The sample has under 300,000 clones, roughly 90% seen once. The receptor was isolated from a woman between 18 and 29 years old in good health and CMV-seronegative. Sequencing was performed on PBMCs. The rearrangement joins TRBV7-8 to TRBJ2-1; no clear D gene. CDR3 sequence: CASSSFGFGSYNEQFF. CDR3 sequence (DNA): TGTGCCAGCAGCTCGTTCGGCTTCGGGTCCTACAATGAGCAGTTCTTC.